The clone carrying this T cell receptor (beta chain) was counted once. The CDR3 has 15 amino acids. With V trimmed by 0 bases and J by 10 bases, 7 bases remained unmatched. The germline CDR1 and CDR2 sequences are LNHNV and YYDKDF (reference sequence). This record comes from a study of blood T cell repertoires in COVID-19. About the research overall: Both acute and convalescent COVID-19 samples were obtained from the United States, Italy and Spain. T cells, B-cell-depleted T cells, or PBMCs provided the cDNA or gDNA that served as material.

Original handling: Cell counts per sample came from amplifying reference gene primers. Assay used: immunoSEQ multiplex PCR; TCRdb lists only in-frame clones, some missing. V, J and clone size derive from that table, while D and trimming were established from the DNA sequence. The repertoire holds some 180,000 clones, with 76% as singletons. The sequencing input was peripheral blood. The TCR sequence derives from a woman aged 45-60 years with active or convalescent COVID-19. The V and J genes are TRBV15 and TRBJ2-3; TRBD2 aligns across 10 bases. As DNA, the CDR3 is TGTGCCACCAGCAGAGATAAGTTGCTAGCGGGAGCGCAGTATTTT. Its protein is CATSRDKLLAGAQYF.